The 3 T cell receptor beta chains listed next were all sequenced from one sample in a study of molecular identifiers for immune sequencing clone quantification. TCRdb processed the PCR reads anew with MiXCR; each CDR3 protein has one entry. The table has some 320,000 distinct CDR3 sequences, 24% seen once. The sample consisted of naive CD8+ T cells from blood, with Jurkat cell RNA spiked in. Subset: FACS-sorted CD8+CD4-CCR7+CD45RA+ naive T cells. Receptors were obtained from a human donor in good health. Some libraries in this study had Jurkat cell RNA spiked in.

This chain joins TRBV7-2 and TRBJ1-5; weak D call: TRBD1 (5 bases). The germline V and J ends were trimmed by 5 bases and 5 bases, with 16 bases remaining between them. The CDR3 spans 15 residues. The V gene's germline CDR1 is SGHTA and CDR2 FQGNSA. The CDR3 region has the DNA TGTGCCAGCAGCCCCACGACAGTGCCTTATCAGCCCCAGCATTTT. The encoded protein is CASSPTTVPYQPQHF.

The rearrangement uses TRBV7-6 and TRBJ2-3; D gene unclear. The germline V gene encodes CDR1 SGHVS and CDR2 FNYEAQ. The CDR3 extends over 15 amino acids. V gave up 1 base and J gave up 3 bases, with 11 bases separating them. CDR3 nucleotide sequence: TGTGCCAGCAGCTTAGGTCAGTTTGGGACAGATACGCAGTATTTT. Protein: CASSLGQFGTDTQYF.

This clonotype appeared many times. This chain joins TRBV6-5 and TRBJ1-6; the match to TRBD1 covers 7 bases. This CDR3 region has 16 residues. J gave up 8 bases and V 6 bases, and 13 bases lay outside the gene matches. Germline V gene lookup returns CDR1 MNHEY and CDR2 SVGAGI. CDR3 protein: CASSPPDRVNDSPLHF. The CDR3 DNA reads as TGTGCCAGCAGCCCTCCTGACAGGGTAAATGATTCACCCCTCCACTTT.